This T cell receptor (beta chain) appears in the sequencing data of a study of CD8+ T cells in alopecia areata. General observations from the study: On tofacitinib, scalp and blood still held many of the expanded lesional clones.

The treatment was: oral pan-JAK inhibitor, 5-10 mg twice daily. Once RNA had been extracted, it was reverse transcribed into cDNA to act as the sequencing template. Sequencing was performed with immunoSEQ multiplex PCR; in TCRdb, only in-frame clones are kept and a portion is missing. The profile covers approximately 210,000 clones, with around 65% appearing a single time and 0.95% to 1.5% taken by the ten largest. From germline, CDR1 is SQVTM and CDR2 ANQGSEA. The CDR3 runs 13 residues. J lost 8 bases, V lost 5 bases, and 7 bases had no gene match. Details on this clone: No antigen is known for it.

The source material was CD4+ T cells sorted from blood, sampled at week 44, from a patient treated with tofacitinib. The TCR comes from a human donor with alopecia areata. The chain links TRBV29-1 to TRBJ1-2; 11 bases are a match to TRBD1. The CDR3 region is CSVWTGGTGGYTF. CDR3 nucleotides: TGCAGCGTTTGGACAGGGGGCACAGGCGGCTACACCTTC. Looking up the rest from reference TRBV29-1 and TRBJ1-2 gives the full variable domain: SAVISQKPSRDICQRGTSLTIQCQVDSQVTMMFWYRQQPGQSLTLIATANQGSEATYESGFVIDKFPISRPNLTFSTLTVSNMSPEDSSIYLCSVWTGGTGGYTFGSGTRLTVV.